These 25 T cell receptor beta chains were sequenced from one sample in a study of blood T cell repertoires in COVID-19. Using immunoSEQ multiplex PCR, the repertoire was profiled, and TCRdb retains in-frame clones only, with some absent. The sample consists of some 380,000 clones, roughly 89% of them appearing once. The sample comprised peripheral blood. The source of these receptors is a man aged 18 to 30 with active or convalescent COVID-19.

V and J are TRBV15 and TRBJ2-7; 9 nucleotides match TRBD1. CDR3 length: 15 amino acids. V dropped 3 bases and J dropped 3; count of bases not matched to a gene: 6. Germline CDR1 and CDR2: LNHNV and YYDKDF (reference sequence). The CDR3 region is CATSRTGTGIYEQYF. The CDR3 coding sequence is TGTGCCACCAGCAGGACCGGGACAGGGATCTACGAGCAGTACTTC.

CDR3 amino acids: CASSIDRGTGGWETQYF. CDR3 DNA sequence: TGTGCCAGTAGTATAGATCGTGGCACAGGGGGTTGGGAGACCCAGTACTTC. The chain couples TRBV19 to TRBJ2-5; 8 bases are a match to TRBD1. Trimming cost V 0 bases and J 5 bases; bases outside gene matches: 11. The CDR3 runs to 17 residues. Per germline, CDR1 LNHDA and CDR2 SQIVND (reference sequence).

This rearrangement joins TRBV11-3 to TRBJ2-1; 7 bases line up with TRBD1. There are 13 residues in the CDR3. V trimming: 4 bases; J trimming: 6 bases; junction bases outside the gene matches: 3. The germline V gene has CDR1 SGHNT and CDR2 YENEEA. In nucleotides, the CDR3 is TGTGCCAGCAGCTCAAACAGGGGCAATGAGCAGTTCTTC. This encodes CASSSNRGNEQFF.

J is TRBJ2-3 and V is TRBV6-5; 8 bases map to TRBD2. Trimming at V came to 4 bases and at J to 1 base, leaving 1 base not matched to a gene. Germline CDR1 reads MNHEY; CDR2 reads SVGAGI. The CDR3 contains 14 residues. In DNA form, the CDR3 reads TGTGCCAGCAGTTGGCGGGGGGGCACAGATACGCAGTATTTT. It specifies CASSWRGGTDTQYF.

This chain uses TRBV7-9 with TRBJ1-5; weak D call: TRBD1 (6 bases). V dropped 5 bases and J dropped 2 bases, with 13 bases sitting between them. CDR3 length: 15 residues. Per the germline V gene, CDR1 is SEHNR and CDR2 is FQNEAQ (reference sequence). DNA of the CDR3: TGTGCCAGCAGCCCAGTACAGGGAGGCAATCAGCCCCAGCATTTT. Translated, it gives CASSPVQGGNQPQHF.

This chain connects TRBV15 to TRBJ1-2; 9 bases match TRBD1. Germline V lookup: CDR1 LNHNV, CDR2 YYDKDF (reference sequence). J gave up 8 bases and V 5 bases, and 6 bases lay outside the gene matches. The CDR3 has 13 residues. DNA for the CDR3: TGTGCCACCAGCGAGGGACAGGGAGTCGGCTACACCTTC. Its protein is CATSEGQGVGYTF.

The chain joins TRBV5-1 to TRBJ2-5; possible D gene TRBD1, 5 bases. Trimming pared 7 bases from V and 3 bases from J, leaving 10 bases between. Germline CDR1 is SGHRS and CDR2 is YFSETQ. The length of the CDR3 is 12 residues. CDR3 residues: CASWLTEETQYF. The CDR3 bases are TGCGCCAGCTGGTTGACAGAAGAGACCCAGTACTTC.

The chain couples TRBV3-1 (or the pseudogene TRBV3-2) to TRBJ2-7; 9 bases match TRBD1. The CDR3 covers 13 residues. V lost 6 bases to trimming and J lost 3 bases; unmatched junction nucleotides: 3. CDR1 and CDR2 from the germline V gene are LGHDT and YNNKEL (reference sequence). CDR3 nucleotide sequence: TGTGCCAGCAGTATGGGACAGGGCTACGAGCAGTACTTC. It yields the protein CASSMGQGYEQYF.

The chain uses TRBV6-5 and TRBJ2-7; D remains unclear. The CDR3 totals 14 residues. Germline CDR1 and CDR2: MNHEY and SVGAGI. The V gene lost 5 bases and the J gene lost 2 bases, with 13 bases spanning the gap. CDR3 DNA sequence: TGTGCCAGCAGTCCGTCGGGTGAAACCTACGAGCAGTACTTC. This encodes CASSPSGETYEQYF.

The gene calls are TRBV25-1 and TRBJ2-7, with 12 bases aligning to TRBD1. J was trimmed by 9 bases and V by 5 bases; bases with no gene match: 14. Germline V gives CDR1 MGHDK, CDR2 SYGVNS. The CDR3 sequence is 16 residues long. This CDR3 is CASSKGQGAARGRQYF. The CDR3 region has the DNA TGTGCCAGCAGTAAGGGACAGGGGGCCGCCCGGGGACGGCAGTACTTC.

The gene calls are TRBV5-4 and TRBJ2-1, with TRBD1 identical over 9 bases. This CDR3 has 14 amino acids. V dropped 4 bases and J dropped 10; count of bases not matched to a gene: 9. Germline V gene sequence: CDR1 SGHNT, CDR2 YYREEE (reference sequence). CDR3 in amino acids: CASSQGTGFFEQFF. In DNA form, the CDR3 reads TGTGCCAGCAGCCAAGGGACAGGGTTCTTCGAGCAGTTCTTC.

The rearrangement uses TRBV6-6 and TRBJ1-5; weak D call: TRBD1 (6 bases). Trimming stripped 2 bases from V and 5 bases from J, with 7 bases between. CDR3 length: 13 residues. Germline loops: CDR1 MNHNY, CDR2 SVGAGI (reference sequence). CDR3 coding DNA: TGTGCCAGCAGTTACCCAGGGGATCAGCCCCAGCATTTT. This sequence encodes CASSYPGDQPQHF.

The chain carries TRBV7-9 and TRBJ2-1; D remains unclear. V lost 5 bases to trimming and J lost 4 bases, with 15 bases between them. The CDR3 totals 15 residues. Germline V gene data show CDR1 as SEHNR and CDR2 as FQNEAQ (reference sequence). The CDR3 loop reads CASSKMSGQYNEQFF. The CDR3 nucleotides are TGTGCCAGCAGCAAGATGAGTGGGCAATACAATGAGCAGTTCTTC.

The chain links TRBV6-5 to TRBJ1-1, with D possibly being TRBD1 (5 bases). The CDR3 has 12 residues. Trimming took 6 bases from V and 9 from J, leaving 14 bases between them. Germline CDR1 and CDR2: MNHEY and SVGAGI. CDR3 sequence reads: CASSRPGLKAFF. The DNA of the CDR3 is TGTGCCAGCAGCCGACCGGGACTTAAAGCTTTCTTT.

A word on this clone: The junction shows a germline mismatch at one end, possibly a read error. The chain joins TRBV15 to TRBJ2-6; D possibly corresponds to TRBD1 (5 bases). The CDR3 contains 16 residues. Looked up from germline, CDR1 is LNHNV and CDR2 is YYDKDF (reference sequence). The CDR3 nucleotides read TGTGCCACCAGCAGAGTATTTTTTTCTGGGGCCAACGTGCTGACTTTC. Its protein is CATSRVFFSGANVLTF.

The V call is TRBV21-1, the J call TRBJ1-3; the table's D gene call, TRBD1, was not cross checked with the DNA. TRBV21-1 is tagged as a pseudogene. The CDR3 spans 15 residues. The CDR3 DNA reads as TGTGCCAGCAGCCGCGGGCAGGGGTGGGGAAACACCATATATTTT. It codes for CASSRGQGWGNTIYF.

This clone occurred a few times. The rearrangement uses TRBV27 and TRBJ1-1, with 8 bases identical to TRBD1. V dropped 7 bases and J dropped 11; count of bases not matched to a gene: 12. From germline, CDR1 is MNHEY and CDR2 SMNVEV (reference sequence). The CDR3 is 13 residues long. CDR3 coding DNA: TGTGCCAGCAAGGTCCCGGGACAGGATCGGGCTTTCTTT. This sequence encodes CASKVPGQDRAFF.

V and J are TRBV7-6 and TRBJ2-1; TRBD2 matches at 9 bases. Germline-derived CDR1 and CDR2 are SGHVS and FNYEAQ. This CDR3 has 16 amino acids. The V and J ends lost 3 bases and 9 bases, in that order; junction bases with no gene match: 12. CDR3 region: CASSFVASGDGGEQFF. The CDR3 coding sequence is TGTGCCAGCAGCTTTGTGGCTAGCGGGGACGGGGGTGAGCAGTTCTTC.

The chain employs TRBV7-8 and TRBJ2-4; 8 bases are a match to TRBD2. V shed 5 bases and J 1 base; nucleotides not matched to a gene: 4. The length of the CDR3 is 15 residues. Germline CDR1 SGHVS, CDR2 FQNEAQ. The CDR3 bases are TGTGCCAGCAGCCGAGCGGGGGCCGCCAAAAACATTCAGTACTTC. It specifies CASSRAGAAKNIQYF. The whole variable domain, remainder taken from reference TRBV7-8 and TRBJ2-4, is GAGVSQSPRYKVAKRGQDVALRCDPISGHVSLFWYQQALGQGPEFLTYFQNEAQLDKSGLPSDRFFAERPEGSVSTLKIQRTQQEDSAVYLCASSRAGAAKNIQYFGAGTRLSVL.

The chain carries TRBV5-1 and TRBJ2-1, with TRBD1 identical over 11 bases. The CDR3 is 13 amino acids. Per the germline V gene, CDR1 is SGHRS and CDR2 is YFSETQ. The V gene end was trimmed by 2 bases and the J gene end by 14 bases; junction bases not matched to a gene: 6. The CDR3 spells CASSFLGQGAKFF. In nucleotides, the CDR3 is TGCGCCAGCAGCTTTTTAGGACAGGGGGCCAAGTTCTTC.

This clone showed up just once. The chain uses TRBV7-2 and TRBJ2-1; the D is unclear. In germline, CDR1 is SGHTA, CDR2 FQGNSA. The CDR3 totals 14 residues. Trimming removed 6 bases from V and 0 bases from J, with 9 bases in between. CDR3 bases: TGTGCCAGCAGTGCCAAGAGCTCCTACAATGAGCAGTTCTTC. Translating it yields CASSAKSSYNEQFF.

The rearrangement uses TRBV6-5 and TRBJ1-3, with D uncertain. Trimming removed 5 bases at V and 3 bases at J, with 2 bases between. CDR3 size: 11 residues. Germline CDR1 reads MNHEY; CDR2 reads SVGAGI. DNA of the CDR3: TGTGCCAGCAGTCATGGAAACACCATATATTTT. It translates to CASSHGNTIYF.

V is TRBV4-1 and J is TRBJ2-2; 9 nucleotides align to TRBD2. Germline CDR1 MGHRA, CDR2 YSYEKL. The CDR3 consists of 17 residues. Trimming at V came to 1 base and at J to 2 bases, leaving 5 bases not matched to a gene. The CDR3 region is CASSQGKLAGNTGELFF. The DNA of the CDR3 is TGCGCCAGCAGCCAAGGCAAGCTAGCGGGAAACACCGGGGAGCTGTTTTTT.

The chain combines TRBV5-8 with TRBJ2-7; D is unclear. The CDR3 has 12 residues. Per the germline V gene, CDR1 is SGHTS and CDR2 is YDEGEE. The V and J ends lost 1 base and 6 bases respectively, with 8 bases between them. For the CDR3, the DNA is TGTGCCAGCAGCTTGTGGGCTGGCGAGCAGTACTTC. This codes for CASSLWAGEQYF.

V usage is TRBV6-5 and J usage is TRBJ1-1, with 7 bases that match TRBD1. The CDR3 extends over 14 amino acids. V gave up 7 bases and J gave up 5 bases; unmatched junction bases: 10. Germline CDR1 is MNHEY and CDR2 is SVGAGI. The CDR3 reads CASNLQGPGTEAFF. As DNA, the CDR3 is TGTGCCAGCAACCTACAGGGGCCAGGGACTGAAGCTTTCTTT.